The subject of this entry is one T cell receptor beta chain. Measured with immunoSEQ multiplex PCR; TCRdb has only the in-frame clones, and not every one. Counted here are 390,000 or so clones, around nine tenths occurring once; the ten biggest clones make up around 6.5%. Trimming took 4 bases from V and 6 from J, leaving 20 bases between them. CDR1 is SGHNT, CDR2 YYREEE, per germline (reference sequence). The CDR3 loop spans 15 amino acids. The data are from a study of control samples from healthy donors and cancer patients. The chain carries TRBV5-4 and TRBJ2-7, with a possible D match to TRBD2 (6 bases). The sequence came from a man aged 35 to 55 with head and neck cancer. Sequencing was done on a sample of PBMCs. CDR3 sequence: CASSIPSAFSSEQYF. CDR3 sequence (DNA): TGTGCCAGCAGCATCCCTAGCGCTTTTTCCAGCGAGCAGTACTTC.